The rows below give T cell receptor beta chains drawn from one sample of a study of CD8 T cells in ankylosing spondylitis. TCRdb reprocessed the 5' RACE reads via MiXCR and lists one record per CDR3 protein. The sample lists some 840,000 distinct CDR3 sequences, about 10% seen once, with more than 0.5% in the top ten. The sequencing sample was made of blood, either unsorted or a sorted T cell fraction (not recorded which). The receptor source for this set is a male donor with ankylosing spondylitis. CDR3s include the opening cysteine and the closing phenylalanine or tryptophan. The D gene is left open where the match is weak. The size field is filled for only some rows; it gives once, few, many or a size class.

TGTGCCAGCAGTTATGGGTTTTGGAGCAATCAGCCCCAGCATTTT	CASSYGFWSNQPQHF	NA	few	TRBV27	TRBJ1-5
TGTGCCAGCAGTCTAATGGACGAGGAAGGAGGCTACACCTTC	CASSLMDEEGGYTF	NA	NA	TRBV6-1	TRBJ1-2
TGCAGTGCCACAGGGGAGCTTACTAATGAAAAACTGTTTTTT	CSATGELTNEKLFF	TRBD1	NA	TRBV20-1	TRBJ1-4
TGTGCCTGGGCAGAACAGGGGACGGAGACCCAGTACTTC	CAWAEQGTETQYF	TRBD1	few	TRBV30	TRBJ2-5
TGTGCCAGCGCCCGCTGGCAGACTAACACTGAAGCTTTCTTT	CASARWQTNTEAFF	NA	few	TRBV7-6	TRBJ1-1
TGCGCCAGCAGCCGAAGGCGGGGGCCCCTAATGAACACTGAAGCTTTCTTT	CASSRRRGPLMNTEAFF	NA	few	TRBV4-1	TRBJ1-1
TGTGCCACCAGCAGAGATGGGCGGGAATACGAGCAGTACTTC	CATSRDGREYEQYF	NA	few	TRBV15	TRBJ2-7
TGCGCCAGCAGCTTGGTAGACAGGGGTGTGGATGAGCAGTTCTTC	CASSLVDRGVDEQFF	TRBD1	NA	TRBV5-1	TRBJ2-1
TGTGCCACCTCTACGTCAGGCAATTCACCCCTCCACTTT	CATSTSGNSPLHF	NA	few	TRBV6-1	TRBJ1-6
TGTGCCAGCAGTGCCGGGGCGGGCGGCTACGAGCAGTACTTC	CASSAGAGGYEQYF	NA	NA	TRBV6-4	TRBJ2-7
TGTGCCAGCAGCAAAGTGAGGACCTCTAACTATGGCTACACCTTC	CASSKVRTSNYGYTF	NA	few	TRBV21-1	TRBJ1-2
TGCGCCAGCAGGACAGGACAGCCGAACACCGGGGAGCTGTTTTTT	CASRTGQPNTGELFF	NA	few	TRBV5-1	TRBJ2-2
TGCGCCAGCAGCCTACAGGGGACGGTTGAGGAAAAACTGTTTTTT	CASSLQGTVEEKLFF	TRBD1	few	TRBV5-1	TRBJ1-4
TGTGCCAGCAGCTTAAGCGCGATAGTTTCCTACGAGCAGTACTTC	CASSLSAIVSYEQYF	NA	few	TRBV7-2	TRBJ2-7
TGTGCCATCAGTAGGGACAGGGGGGACTACAATGAGCAGTTCTTC	CAISRDRGDYNEQFF	TRBD1	NA	TRBV10-3	TRBJ2-1
TGTGCCAGCAGCTTAGGAACCGGGACAGGGATCTACGAGCAGTACTTC	CASSLGTGTGIYEQYF	TRBD1	NA	TRBV7-6	TRBJ2-7
TGTGCCAGCAGCTTGTTGCAGGGCACCACTGAAGCTTTCTTT	CASSLLQGTTEAFF	NA	NA	TRBV5-4	TRBJ1-1
TGTGCCAGCAGTGAACCCTGGGTTGAGCAGTTCTTC	CASSEPWVEQFF	NA	NA	TRBV2	TRBJ2-1
TGTGCCAGCAGCGTCGGGTCGGGAGGCCATTTATATGGCTACACCTTC	CASSVGSGGHLYGYTF	NA	NA	TRBV9	TRBJ1-2
TGCAGTGCCCAGGGACAGGGGAGCTATGGCTACACCTTC	CSAQGQGSYGYTF	TRBD1	NA	TRBV20-1	TRBJ1-2
TGTGCCAGCAGTTATGGAAGAGGGCTCGCAGAGACCCAGTACTTC	CASSYGRGLAETQYF	NA	few	TRBV6-5	TRBJ2-5
TGTGCCACCAGTGACCCAGTATCGAACACTGAAGCTTTCTTT	CATSDPVSNTEAFF	NA	NA	TRBV24-1	TRBJ1-1
TGCAGTGCTAGAGATCGGCAGGGGGGCTACAATGAGCAGTTCTTC	CSARDRQGGYNEQFF	NA	many	TRBV20-1	TRBJ2-1
TGTGCCAGCAGCCTAGGGGATGCGGGGGGGCCGGTTGAGCAGTTCTTC	CASSLGDAGGPVEQFF	TRBD2	NA	TRBV7-8	TRBJ2-1
TGTGCCAGCCGGACGTCAGGGATTGGCGAGCAGTACTTC	CASRTSGIGEQYF	NA	few	TRBV7-2	TRBJ2-7
TGCAGTGCCGCGGAGGGGGCCTACAATGAGCAGTTCTTC	CSAAEGAYNEQFF	NA	many	TRBV20-1	TRBJ2-1
TGTGCCAGCAGCTTGGGGATCCTGCTATCCTACGAGCAGTACTTC	CASSLGILLSYEQYF	NA	few	TRBV5-6	TRBJ2-7
TGTGCCAGCAGTCCCCCCGAAAACACTGAAGCTTTCTTT	CASSPPENTEAFF	NA	many	TRBV6-1	TRBJ1-1
TGTGCCAGCAGCCCCACCGTCCAGACCCAGTACTTC	CASSPTVQTQYF	NA	NA	TRBV7-8	TRBJ2-5
TGTGCCAGCAGCCTCCTGGGGATGGGGTATGGCTACACCTTC	CASSLLGMGYGYTF	NA	NA	TRBV5-5	TRBJ1-2
TGTGCCAGCAGTTTATCGGCTAGCGGGACGTACGAGCAGTACTTC	CASSLSASGTYEQYF	TRBD2	NA	TRBV27	TRBJ2-7
TGCGCCAGCAGCCCCCAACTTGGGGGAAATTCACCCCTCCACTTT	CASSPQLGGNSPLHF	NA	NA	TRBV4-3	TRBJ1-6